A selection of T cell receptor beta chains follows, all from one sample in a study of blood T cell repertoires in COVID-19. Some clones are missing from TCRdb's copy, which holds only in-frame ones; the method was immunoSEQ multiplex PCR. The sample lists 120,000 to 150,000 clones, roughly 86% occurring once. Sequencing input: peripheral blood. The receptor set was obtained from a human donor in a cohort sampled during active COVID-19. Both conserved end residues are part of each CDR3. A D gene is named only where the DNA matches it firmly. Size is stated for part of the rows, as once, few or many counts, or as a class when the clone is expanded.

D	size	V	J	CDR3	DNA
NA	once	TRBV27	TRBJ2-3	CASSLRDLDTQYF	TGTGCCAGCAGTTTAAGGGACTTAGATACGCAGTATTTT
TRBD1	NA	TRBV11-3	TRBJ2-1	CASSSRDSADNEQFF	TGTGCCAGCAGCTCCAGGGACAGCGCTGACAATGAGCAGTTCTTC
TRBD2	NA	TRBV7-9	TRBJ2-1	CASRGLAGVGDEQFF	TGTGCCAGCAGAGGGCTAGCGGGAGTTGGGGATGAGCAGTTCTTC
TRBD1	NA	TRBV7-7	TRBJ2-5	CASSPGTGGQETQYF	TGTGCTAGCAGCCCAGGGACAGGGGGTCAAGAGACCCAGTACTTC
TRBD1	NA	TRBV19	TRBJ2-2	CASSRTGGTGELFF	TGTGCCAGTAGTAGGACAGGGGGCACCGGGGAGCTGTTTTTT
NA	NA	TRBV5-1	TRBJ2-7	CASRPGSAGVYEQYF	TGCGCCAGCAGACCTGGATCAGCGGGTGTCTACGAGCAGTACTTC
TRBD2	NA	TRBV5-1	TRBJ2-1	CASSLANSGGERNEQFF	TGCGCCAGCAGCTTGGCAAATAGCGGGGGGGAAAGAAATGAGCAGTTCTTC
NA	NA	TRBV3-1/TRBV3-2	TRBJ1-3	CASSPAQGSGNTIYF	TGTGCCAGCAGCCCGGCCCAGGGATCTGGAAACACCATATATTTT
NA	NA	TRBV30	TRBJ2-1	CAWTPSRTRYNEQFF	TGTGCCTGGACACCCAGCCGTACGCGGTACAATGAGCAGTTCTTC
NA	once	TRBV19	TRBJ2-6	CATRRSQGSGANVLTF	TGTGCCACACGGCGGAGCCAGGGCTCTGGGGCCAACGTCCTGACTTTC
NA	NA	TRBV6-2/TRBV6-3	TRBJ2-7	CASSWGVTYEQYF	TGTGCCAGCAGCTGGGGGGTCACCTACGAGCAGTACTTC
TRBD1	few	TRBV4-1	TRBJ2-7	CASSQGLQGAIYEQYF	TGCGCCAGCAGCCAAGGTTTACAGGGGGCTATCTACGAGCAGTACTTC
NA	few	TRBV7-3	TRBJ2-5	CASSLRGMRSQETQYF	TGTGCCAGCAGCTTAAGAGGTATGAGGAGCCAAGAGACCCAGTACTTC
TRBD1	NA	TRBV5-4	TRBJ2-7	CASSLRQGAQEQYF	TGTGCCAGCAGCTTGCGGCAGGGGGCGCAAGAGCAGTACTTC
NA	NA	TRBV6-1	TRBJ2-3	CASSELRGRTDTQYF	TGTGCCAGCAGTGAGCTCAGGGGCCGCACAGATACGCAGTATTTT
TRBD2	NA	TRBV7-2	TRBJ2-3	CASSPAGGGITDTQYF	TGTGCCAGCAGCCCCGCGGGCGGGGGGATCACAGATACGCAGTATTTT
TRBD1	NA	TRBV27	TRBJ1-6	CASSLGHRGNSPLHF	TGTGCCAGCAGTTTAGGTCACAGGGGAAATTCACCCCTCCACTTT
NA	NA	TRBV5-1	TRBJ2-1	CASSPLAGGRNEQFF	TGCGCCAGCAGCCCGCTAGCTGGCGGGCGGAATGAGCAGTTCTTC